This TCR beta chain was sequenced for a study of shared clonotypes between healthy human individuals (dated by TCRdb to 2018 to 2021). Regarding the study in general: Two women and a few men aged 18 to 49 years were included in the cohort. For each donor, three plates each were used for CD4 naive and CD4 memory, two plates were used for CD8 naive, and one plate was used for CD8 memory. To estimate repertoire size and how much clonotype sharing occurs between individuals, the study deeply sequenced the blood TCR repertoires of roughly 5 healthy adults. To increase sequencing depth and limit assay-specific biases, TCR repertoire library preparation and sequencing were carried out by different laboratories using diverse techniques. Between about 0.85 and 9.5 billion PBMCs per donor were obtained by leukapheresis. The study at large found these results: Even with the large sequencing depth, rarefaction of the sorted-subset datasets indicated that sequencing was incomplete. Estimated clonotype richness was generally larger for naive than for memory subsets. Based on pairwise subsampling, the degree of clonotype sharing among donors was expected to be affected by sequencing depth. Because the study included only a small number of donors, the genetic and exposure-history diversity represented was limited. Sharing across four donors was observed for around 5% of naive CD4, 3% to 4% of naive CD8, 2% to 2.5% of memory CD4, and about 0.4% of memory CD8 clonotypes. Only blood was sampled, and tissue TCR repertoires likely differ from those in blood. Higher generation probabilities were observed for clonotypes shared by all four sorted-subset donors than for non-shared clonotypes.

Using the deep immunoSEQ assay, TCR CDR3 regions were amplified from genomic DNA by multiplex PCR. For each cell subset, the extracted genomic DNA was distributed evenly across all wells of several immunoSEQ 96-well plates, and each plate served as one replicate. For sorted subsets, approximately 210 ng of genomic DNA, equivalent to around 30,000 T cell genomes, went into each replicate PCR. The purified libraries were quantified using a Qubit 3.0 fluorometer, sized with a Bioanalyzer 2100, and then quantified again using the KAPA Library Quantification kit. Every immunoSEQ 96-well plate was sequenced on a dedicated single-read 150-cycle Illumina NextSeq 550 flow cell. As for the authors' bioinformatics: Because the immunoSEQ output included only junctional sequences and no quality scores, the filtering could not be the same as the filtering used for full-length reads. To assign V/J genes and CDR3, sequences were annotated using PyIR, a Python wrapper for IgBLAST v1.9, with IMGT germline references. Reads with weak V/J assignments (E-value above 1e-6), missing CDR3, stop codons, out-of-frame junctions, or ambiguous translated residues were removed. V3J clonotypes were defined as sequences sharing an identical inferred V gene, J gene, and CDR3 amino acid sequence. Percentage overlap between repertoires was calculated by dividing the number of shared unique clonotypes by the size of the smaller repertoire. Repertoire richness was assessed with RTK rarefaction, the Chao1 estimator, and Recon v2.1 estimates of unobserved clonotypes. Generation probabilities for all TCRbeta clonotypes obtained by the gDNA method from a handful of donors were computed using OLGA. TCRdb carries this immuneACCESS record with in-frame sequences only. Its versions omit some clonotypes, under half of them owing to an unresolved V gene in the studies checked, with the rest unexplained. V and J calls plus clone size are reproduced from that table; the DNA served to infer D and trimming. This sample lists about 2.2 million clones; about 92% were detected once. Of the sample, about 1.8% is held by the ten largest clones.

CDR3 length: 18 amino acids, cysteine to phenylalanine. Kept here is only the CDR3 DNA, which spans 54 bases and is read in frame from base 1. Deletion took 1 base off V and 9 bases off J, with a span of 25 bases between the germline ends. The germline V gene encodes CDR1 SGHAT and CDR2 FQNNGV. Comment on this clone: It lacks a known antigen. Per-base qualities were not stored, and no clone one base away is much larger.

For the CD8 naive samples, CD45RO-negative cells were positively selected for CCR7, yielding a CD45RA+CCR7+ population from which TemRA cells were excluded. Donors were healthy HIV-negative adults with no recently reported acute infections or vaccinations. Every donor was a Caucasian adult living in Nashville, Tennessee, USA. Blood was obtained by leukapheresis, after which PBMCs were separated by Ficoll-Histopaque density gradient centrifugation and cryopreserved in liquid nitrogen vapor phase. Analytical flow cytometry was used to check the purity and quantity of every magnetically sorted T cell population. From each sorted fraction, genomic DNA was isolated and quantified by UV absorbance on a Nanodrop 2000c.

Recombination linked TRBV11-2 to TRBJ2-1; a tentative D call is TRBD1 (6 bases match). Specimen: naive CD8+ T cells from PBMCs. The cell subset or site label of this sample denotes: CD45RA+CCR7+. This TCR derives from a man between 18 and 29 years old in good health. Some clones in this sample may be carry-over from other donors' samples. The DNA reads TGTGCCAGCAGCTTAGCAAAACAGGGTTATGCGGCTAGTGGTGAGCAGTTCTTC. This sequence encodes CASSLAKQGYAASGEQFF.